This is a list of T cell receptor beta chains from one sample in a study of T cells in Graves' hyperthyroidism and ophthalmopathy. TCRdb called the multiplex PCR reads again in MiXCR, with one record for every CDR3 protein. This table holds roughly 250,000 distinct CDR3 sequences, approximately 15% found once. The sequencing sample was made of blood. All receptors come from a woman in her thirties or forties with Graves' hyperthyroidism that later progressed to Graves' ophthalmopathy. Both conserved end residues are part of each CDR3. A D gene is named only where the DNA matches it firmly.

TRBV13,TRBD2,TRBJ2-7,CASSHPTSGRRNEQYF
TRBV7-9,TRBD2,TRBJ2-1,CASSFSGRFDNEQFF
TRBV20-1,-,TRBJ2-7,CSARFSLESGIFSYEQYF
TRBV12-3/TRBV12-4,-,TRBJ1-1,CASSFPRWGNTEAFF
TRBV6-1,TRBD2,TRBJ2-3,CASRPGLAGGGGSTDTQYF
TRBV27,-,TRBJ2-1,CASSLGGERFF
TRBV6-1,TRBD1,TRBJ1-5,CASSVNRGVYQPQHF
TRBV20-1,-,TRBJ2-5,CSAQPGLPVTQYF
TRBV20-1,-,TRBJ2-2,CSAPRGVTGELFF
TRBV2,TRBD2,TRBJ2-2,CASSHHKRELRELFF
TRBV7-8,-,TRBJ1-5,CASRGGGGGNQTQHF
TRBV28,TRBD1,TRBJ1-5,CASSFFWGDSFGYSNQPQHF
TRBV7-2,-,TRBJ1-1,CASSLVGHWDTEAFF
TRBV4-1,-,TRBJ2-7,CASSQAPSYEQYF
TRBV19,TRBD2,TRBJ2-1,CASRLSGLAATSSYNEQFF
TRBV2,-,TRBJ1-2,CASSGSGKGGYGYTF
TRBV27,TRBD1,TRBJ1-2,CASSLSTGGYYGYTF
TRBV11-2,TRBD1,TRBJ2-1,CASSLVTGGYNEQFF
TRBV20-1,-,TRBJ1-1,CSATRQGWGEAFF
TRBV6-1,TRBD2,TRBJ2-5,CASSPLTSGGPRAQYF
TRBV2,-,TRBJ2-7,CASRRGRALYEQYF
TRBV12-3/TRBV12-4,TRBD2,TRBJ2-3,CASSQSGTSGTQYF
TRBV7-8,-,TRBJ2-1,CASSFKGEQFF
TRBV19,-,TRBJ2-2,CASSRDSGELFF
TRBV5-6,TRBD2,TRBJ2-3,CASSLTSGRYTQYF
TRBV20-1,-,TRBJ1-5,CSADGGNQPQHF
TRBV5-1,-,TRBJ2-1,CASSRRAASYNEQFF
TRBV28,-,TRBJ2-1,CASSLSLTGGFYNEQFF
TRBV19,-,TRBJ1-3,CASVGYTGNTIYF
TRBV27,TRBD1,TRBJ2-7,CASSSLDRVDEQYF
TRBV11-1,-,TRBJ2-7,CASSFQPPGTLYEQYF
TRBV24-1,TRBD1,TRBJ1-2,CATSPQGADYGYTF
TRBV28,-,TRBJ1-2,CASSDLARDYGYTF
TRBV27,TRBD1,TRBJ2-1,CASSLGFRDRYSDEQFF
TRBV18,TRBD1,TRBJ2-1,CASSPPSTGWEDEQFF
TRBV2,TRBD1,TRBJ1-1,CARVNDDWTGGMDTEAFF
TRBV12-3/TRBV12-4,-,TRBJ1-5,CASSDTGTQPQHF
TRBV10-1,-,TRBJ2-7,CASSGTEGYEQYF
TRBV7-8,-,TRBJ1-5,CASSLGRTNQPQHF
TRBV6-1,TRBD2,TRBJ2-1,CASRVAGGSNEQFF
TRBV6-1,-,TRBJ2-5,CASSEAGGTRYF
TRBV19,TRBD2,TRBJ2-3,CASNPGTSDPTDTQYF